What follows are 14 T cell receptor beta chains derived from one specimen sequenced in a study of spatial heterogeneity in lung cancer. TCRdb re-called the 5' RACE reads with MiXCR, one entry per CDR3 protein. In the table there are roughly 17,000 distinct CDR3 sequences, more than 8.5% of which are singletons. Time point given: blood at routine non-recurrence follow-up after resection. The sequenced sample was PBMCs, obtained at follow-up. Receptor source: a female donor with early-stage non-small cell lung cancer.

There are many counts of this clonotype. This chain connects TRBV7-2 to TRBJ1-1; possible D gene TRBD1, 6 bases. Germline CDR1 reads SGHTA; CDR2 reads FQGNSA. Trimming shortened V by 2 bases and J by 5 bases, and 18 bases separated the two germline ends. The CDR3 loop spans 16 amino acids. The DNA of the CDR3 is TGTGCCAGCAGCTTAAGGGTGGGGGCGAAGGAAACTGAAGCTTTCTTT. It codes for CASSLRVGAKETEAFF.

This clonotype has a count of ten or more. The chain employs TRBV6-6 and TRBJ2-7, with 8 bases that match TRBD1. Germline values: CDR1 MNHNY, CDR2 SVGAGI (reference sequence). The CDR3 sequence is 14 residues long. Trimming cost V 4 bases and J 4 bases; bases outside gene matches: 6. For the CDR3, the DNA is TGTGCCAGCAGTTTCGGACAGGGCCCTTACGAGCAGTACTTC. Residues: CASSFGQGPYEQYF.

This clonotype was seen at least ten times. Written as DNA, the CDR3 is TGTGCCAGCAGCCGTCTTACCCTCCCCAGGGCTGGAACTGAAGCTTTCTTT. Encoded protein: CASSRLTLPRAGTEAFF. The J gene is TRBJ1-1, the V gene TRBV4-2; tentatively, D is TRBD1 (5 bases). V gave up 4 bases and J gave up 5 bases, with 23 bases separating them. The CDR3 covers 17 residues. Germline V CDR1 and CDR2: LGHNA, YNFKEQ.

This clonotype was observed many times. The rearrangement joins TRBV2 to TRBJ2-1; D is unclear. Germline V gene lookup returns CDR1 SNHLY and CDR2 FYNNEI. This CDR3 comprises 13 residues. The ends were cut back, 7 bases at V and 2 bases at J, with 9 bases in the middle. CDR3 sequence (DNA): TGTGCCAGCACCCTGGACGCCTACAATGAGCAGTTCTTC. This translates into CASTLDAYNEQFF.

The genes are TRBV7-2 and TRBJ1-1, with D hard to call. Trimming pared 1 base from V and 7 bases from J, leaving 13 bases between. This CDR3 has 14 residues. Germline V gives CDR1 SGHTA, CDR2 FQGNSA. CDR3 sequence: CASSLGVTPIEAFF. CDR3 DNA: TGTGCCAGCAGCTTAGGGGTCACGCCTATTGAAGCTTTCTTT.

This clonotype was observed many times. The chain joins TRBV2 to TRBJ2-7; D not resolved. This CDR3 is 11 amino acids long. The germline gives CDR1 SNHLY, CDR2 FYNNEI. The V gene lost 2 bases and the J gene lost 12 bases, with 11 bases spanning the gap. CDR3 DNA sequence: TGTGCCAGCAGTGAACCCCCCGGGCCGTACTTC. This translates into CASSEPPGPYF.

This clonotype was counted many times. The chain joins TRBV7-2 to TRBJ2-1; 8 bases map to TRBD2. This CDR3 has 15 residues. From germline, CDR1 is SGHTA and CDR2 FQGNSA. V lost 6 bases to trimming and J lost 2 bases; unmatched junction nucleotides: 6. The CDR3, as DNA: TGTGCCAGCAGTCTATCGGGGGGGCCCTACAATGAGCAGTTCTTC. Amino acids: CASSLSGGPYNEQFF.

The sample holds many counts of this clonotype. The chain links TRBV3-1 to TRBJ2-2; D ambiguous. The V gene's germline CDR1 is LGHDT and CDR2 YNNKEL (reference sequence). V dropped 2 bases and J dropped 1 base, with 8 bases sitting between them. There are 15 residues in the CDR3. The CDR3 sequence: CASSQSVGNTGELFF. For the CDR3, the DNA is TGTGCCAGCAGCCAATCGGTCGGGAACACCGGGGAGCTGTTTTTT.

V usage is TRBV28 and J usage is TRBJ2-3; D gene uncertain. The germline V gene has CDR1 MDHEN and CDR2 SYDVKM. The CDR3 covers 16 residues. V was trimmed by 4 bases and J by 6 bases, leaving 20 bases between them. The CDR3 nucleotides read TGTGCCAGCAGTTCCCTAGTAACAACCGTGGGGGATACGCAGTATTTT. Translation: CASSSLVTTVGDTQYF. Variable domain in full (rest from reference TRBV28 and TRBJ2-3): DVKVTQSSRYLVKRTGEKVFLECVQDMDHENMFWYRQDPGLGLRLIYFSYDVKMKEKGDIPEGYSVSREKKERFSLILESASTNQTSMYLCASSSLVTTVGDTQYFGPGTRLTVL.

This clonotype occurred many times. This chain links TRBV7-9 with TRBJ1-1, with D hard to call. V was pared by 8 bases and J by 0 bases, with 13 bases between. The length of the CDR3 is 14 residues. Germline CDR1 SEHNR, CDR2 FQNEAQ (reference sequence). Written as DNA, the CDR3 is TGTGCCAGCTCGCAATATAGGATGAACACTGAAGCTTTCTTT. This codes for CASSQYRMNTEAFF.

The sample holds many counts of this clonotype. The chain carries TRBV4-1 and TRBJ1-1, with D possibly being TRBD1 (6 bases). Between the trimmed V and J ends, which lost 4 bases and 7 bases, there was a span of 13 bases. Germline V gives CDR1 MGHRA, CDR2 YSYEKL. The CDR3 spans 13 residues. CDR3 sequence reads: CASSRIQQGEAFF. Written as DNA, the CDR3 is TGCGCCAGCAGCCGGATACAACAGGGTGAAGCTTTCTTT.

This clonotype was seen only a few times. The gene calls are TRBV6-1 and TRBJ2-2; 9 bases line up with TRBD1. Germline V gene sequence: CDR1 MNHNS, CDR2 SASEGT. The V gene end was trimmed by 11 bases and the J gene end by 5 bases; junction bases not matched to a gene: 12. This CDR3 spans 15 amino acids. CDR3 nucleotides: TGTGCCGTCGCCTTGGGACAGGGTTGGACCGGGGAGCTGTTTTTT. Translation: CAVALGQGWTGELFF.

This clonotype was recorded many times. The gene calls are TRBV12-3 or TRBV12-4 and TRBJ2-1; D remains unclear. The CDR3 sequence is 15 residues long. Trimming stripped 1 base from V and 0 bases from J, with 7 bases between. CDR3 amino acids: CASSLDISSYNEQFF. DNA of the CDR3: TGTGCCAGCAGTTTAGACATAAGCTCCTACAATGAGCAGTTCTTC.

This clonotype was recorded many times. V and J are TRBV25-1 and TRBJ1-4; 7 positions agree with TRBD1. The CDR3 spans 15 residues. V gave up 6 bases and J gave up 3 bases; unmatched junction bases: 7. Germline V lookup: CDR1 MGHDK, CDR2 SYGVNS. As DNA, the CDR3 is TGTGCCAGCAGCCTAGGTGGGACAGCTAATGAAAAACTGTTTTTT. Residues: CASSLGGTANEKLFF.